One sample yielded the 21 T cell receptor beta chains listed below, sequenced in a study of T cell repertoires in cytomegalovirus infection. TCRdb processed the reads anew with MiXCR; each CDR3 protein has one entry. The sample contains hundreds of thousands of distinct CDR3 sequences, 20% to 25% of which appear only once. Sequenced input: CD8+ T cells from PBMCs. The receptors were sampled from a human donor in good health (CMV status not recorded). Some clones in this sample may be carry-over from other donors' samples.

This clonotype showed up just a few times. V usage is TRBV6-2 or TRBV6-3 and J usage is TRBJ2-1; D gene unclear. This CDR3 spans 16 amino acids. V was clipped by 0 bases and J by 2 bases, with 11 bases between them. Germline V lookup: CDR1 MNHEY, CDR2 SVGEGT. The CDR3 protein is CASSYSTQAPYNEQFF. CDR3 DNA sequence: TGTGCCAGCAGTTACTCGACGCAGGCCCCCTACAATGAGCAGTTCTTC.

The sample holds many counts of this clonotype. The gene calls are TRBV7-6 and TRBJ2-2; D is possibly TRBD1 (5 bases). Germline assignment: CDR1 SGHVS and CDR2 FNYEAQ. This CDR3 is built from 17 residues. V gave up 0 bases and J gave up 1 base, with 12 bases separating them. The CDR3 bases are TGTGCCAGCAGCTTAGCTGGGTGGCAGGGGAACACCGGGGAGCTGTTTTTT. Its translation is CASSLAGWQGNTGELFF.

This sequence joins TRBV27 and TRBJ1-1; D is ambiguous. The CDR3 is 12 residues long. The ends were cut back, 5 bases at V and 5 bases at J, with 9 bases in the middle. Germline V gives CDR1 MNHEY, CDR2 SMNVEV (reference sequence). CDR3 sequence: CASSRPMTEAFF. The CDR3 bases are TGTGCCAGCAGTCGCCCCATGACTGAAGCTTTCTTT.

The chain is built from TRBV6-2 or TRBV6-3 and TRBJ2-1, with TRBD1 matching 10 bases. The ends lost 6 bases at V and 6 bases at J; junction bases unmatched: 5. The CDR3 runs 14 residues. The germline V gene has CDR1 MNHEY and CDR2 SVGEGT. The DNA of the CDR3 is TGTGCCAGCAGCCGGGACAGGGGCCCCAATGAGCAGTTCTTC. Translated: CASSRDRGPNEQFF.

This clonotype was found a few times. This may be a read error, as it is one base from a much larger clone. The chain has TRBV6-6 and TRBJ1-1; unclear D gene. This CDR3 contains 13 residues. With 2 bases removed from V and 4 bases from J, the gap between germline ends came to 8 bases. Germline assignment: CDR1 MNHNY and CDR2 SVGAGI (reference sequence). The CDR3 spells CASSYTYTTEAFF. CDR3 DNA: TGTGCCAGCAGTTACACCTACACCACTGAAGCTTTCTTT.

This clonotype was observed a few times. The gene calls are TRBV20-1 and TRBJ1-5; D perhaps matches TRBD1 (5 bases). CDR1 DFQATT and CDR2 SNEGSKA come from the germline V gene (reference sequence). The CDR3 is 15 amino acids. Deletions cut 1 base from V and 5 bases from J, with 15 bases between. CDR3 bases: TGCAGTGCTAGAGGCGGAGGGGCCAGTCATCAGCCCCAGCATTTT. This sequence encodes CSARGGGASHQPQHF.

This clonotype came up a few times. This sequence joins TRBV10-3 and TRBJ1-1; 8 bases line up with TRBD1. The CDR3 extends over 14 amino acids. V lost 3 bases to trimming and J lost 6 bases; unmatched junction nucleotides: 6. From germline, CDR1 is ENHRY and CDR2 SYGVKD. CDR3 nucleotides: TGTGCCATCAGTGACAGGGACAGGCCGGCTGAAGCTTTCTTT. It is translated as CAISDRDRPAEAFF.

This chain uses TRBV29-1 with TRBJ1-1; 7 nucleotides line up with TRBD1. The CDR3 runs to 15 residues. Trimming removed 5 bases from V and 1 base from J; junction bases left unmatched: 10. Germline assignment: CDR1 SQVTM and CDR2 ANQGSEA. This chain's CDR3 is CSVYRGESGNTEAFF. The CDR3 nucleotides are TGCAGCGTTTACAGGGGTGAATCGGGGAACACTGAAGCTTTCTTT.

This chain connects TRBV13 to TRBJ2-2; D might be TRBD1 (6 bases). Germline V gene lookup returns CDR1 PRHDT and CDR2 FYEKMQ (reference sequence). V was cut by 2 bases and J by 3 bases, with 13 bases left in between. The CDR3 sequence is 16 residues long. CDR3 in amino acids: CASSLIGRGYTGELFF. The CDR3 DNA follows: TGTGCCAGCAGCTTAATCGGCAGGGGATACACCGGGGAGCTGTTTTTT.

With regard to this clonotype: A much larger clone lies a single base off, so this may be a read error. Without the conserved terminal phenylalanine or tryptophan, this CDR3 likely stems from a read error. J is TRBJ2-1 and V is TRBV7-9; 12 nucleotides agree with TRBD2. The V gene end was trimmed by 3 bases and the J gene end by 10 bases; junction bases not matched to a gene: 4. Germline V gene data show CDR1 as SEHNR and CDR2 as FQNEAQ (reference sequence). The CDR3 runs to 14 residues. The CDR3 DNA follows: TGTGCCAGCAGCTTCGGACTAGCGGGGACCGAGCAGTTCTCC. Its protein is CASSFGLAGTEQFS.

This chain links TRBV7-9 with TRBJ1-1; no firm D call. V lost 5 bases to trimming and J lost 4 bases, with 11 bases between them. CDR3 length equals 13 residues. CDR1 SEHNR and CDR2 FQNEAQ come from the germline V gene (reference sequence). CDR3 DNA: TGTGCCAGCAGCAAGGGTGAGACCACTGAAGCTTTCTTT. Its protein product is CASSKGETTEAFF.

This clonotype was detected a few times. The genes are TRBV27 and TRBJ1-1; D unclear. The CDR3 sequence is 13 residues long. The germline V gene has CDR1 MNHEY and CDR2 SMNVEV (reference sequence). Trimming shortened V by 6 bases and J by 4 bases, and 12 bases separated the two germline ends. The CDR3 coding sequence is TGTGCCAGCAGGACCGGGCAGCTCACTGAAGCTTTCTTT. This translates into CASRTGQLTEAFF.

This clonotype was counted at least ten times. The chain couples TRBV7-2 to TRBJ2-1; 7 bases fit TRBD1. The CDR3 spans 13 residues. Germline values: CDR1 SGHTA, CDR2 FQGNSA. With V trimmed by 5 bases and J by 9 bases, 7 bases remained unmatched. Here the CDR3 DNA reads TGTGCCAGCAGCGTGGGGACAGATCGTGAGCAGTTCTTC. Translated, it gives CASSVGTDREQFF.

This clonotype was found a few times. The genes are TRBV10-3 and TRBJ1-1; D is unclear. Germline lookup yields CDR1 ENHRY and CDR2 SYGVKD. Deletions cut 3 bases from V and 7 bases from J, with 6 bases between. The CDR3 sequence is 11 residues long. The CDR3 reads CAISDRYEAFF. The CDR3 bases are TGTGCCATCAGTGATCGGTATGAAGCTTTCTTT.

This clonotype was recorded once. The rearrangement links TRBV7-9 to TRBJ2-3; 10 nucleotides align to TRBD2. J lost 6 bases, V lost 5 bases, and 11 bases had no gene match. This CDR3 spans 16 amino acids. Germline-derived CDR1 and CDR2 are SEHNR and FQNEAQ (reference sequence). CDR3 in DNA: TGTGCCAGCAGCCTGACTAGCGGGCGGGCGAGTGATACGCAGTATTTT. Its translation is CASSLTSGRASDTQYF.

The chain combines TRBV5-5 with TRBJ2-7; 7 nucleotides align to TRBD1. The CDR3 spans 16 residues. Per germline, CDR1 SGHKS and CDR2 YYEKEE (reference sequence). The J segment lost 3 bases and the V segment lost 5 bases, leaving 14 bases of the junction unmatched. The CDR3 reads CASSIDRVLADYEQYV. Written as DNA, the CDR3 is TGTGCCAGCAGTATAGACAGGGTTCTTGCCGACTACGAGCAGTACGTC.

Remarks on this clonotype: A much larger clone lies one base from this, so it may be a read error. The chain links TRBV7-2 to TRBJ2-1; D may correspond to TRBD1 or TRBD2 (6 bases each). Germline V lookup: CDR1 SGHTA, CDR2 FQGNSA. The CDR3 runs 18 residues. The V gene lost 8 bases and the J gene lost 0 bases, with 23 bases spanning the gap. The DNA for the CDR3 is TGTGCCAGCGGCCCCCTAAAGAGGGGGGTCATCTCCTACAATGAGCAGTTCTTC. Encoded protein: CASGPLKRGVISYNEQFF.

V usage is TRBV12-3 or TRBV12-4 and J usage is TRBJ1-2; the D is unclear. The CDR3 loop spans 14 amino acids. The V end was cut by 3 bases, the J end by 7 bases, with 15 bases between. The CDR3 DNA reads TGTGCCAGCAGTTTGGGTAGAATCGGTCTTGGCTACACCTTC. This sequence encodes CASSLGRIGLGYTF.

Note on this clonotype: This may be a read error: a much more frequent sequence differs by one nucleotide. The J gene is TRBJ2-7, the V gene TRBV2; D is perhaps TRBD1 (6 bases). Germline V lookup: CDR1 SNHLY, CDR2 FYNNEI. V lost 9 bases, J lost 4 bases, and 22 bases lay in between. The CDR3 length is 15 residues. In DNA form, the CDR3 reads TGTGCCAGAAACACAGGGATTACTAGACCTTACGAGCAGTACTTC. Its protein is CARNTGITRPYEQYF. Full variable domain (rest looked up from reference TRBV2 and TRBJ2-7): EPEVTQTPSHQVTQMGQEVILRCVPISNHLYFYWYRQILGQKVEFLVSFYNNEISEKSEIFDDQFSVERPDGSNFTLKIRSTKLEDSAMYFCARNTGITRPYEQYFGPGTRLTVT.

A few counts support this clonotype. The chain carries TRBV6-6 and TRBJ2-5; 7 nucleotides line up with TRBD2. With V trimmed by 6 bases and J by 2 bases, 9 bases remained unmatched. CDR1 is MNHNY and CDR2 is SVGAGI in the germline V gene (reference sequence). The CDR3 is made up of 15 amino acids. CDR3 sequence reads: CASSLNGLEQETQYF. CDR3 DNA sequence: TGTGCCAGCAGCCTCAACGGACTAGAGCAAGAGACCCAGTACTTC.

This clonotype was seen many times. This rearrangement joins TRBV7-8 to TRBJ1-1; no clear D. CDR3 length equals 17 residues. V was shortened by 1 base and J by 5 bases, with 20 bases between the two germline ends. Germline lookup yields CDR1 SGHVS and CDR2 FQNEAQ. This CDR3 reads CASSLVSGINGKTEAFF. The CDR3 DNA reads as TGTGCCAGCAGCTTAGTCTCTGGGATCAATGGGAAGACTGAAGCTTTCTTT.